This TCR beta chain was obtained from a study of breast tumors, draining lymph nodes, adjacent tissues. V shed 0 bases and J shed 4 bases, with 6 bases lying between them. The germline V gene has CDR1 MDHEN and CDR2 SYDVKM. The CDR3 has 13 residues. This clonotype came up many times. The lymph nodes were axillary draining lymph nodes from breast cancer patients. From the multiplex PCR reads, TCRdb called clonotypes with MiXCR, one entry per CDR3 protein. The sample includes roughly 130,000 distinct CDR3 sequences, 32% of them seen just once. The sample comprised axillary lymph node tissue. The V call is TRBV28, the J call TRBJ2-5; D is undetermined. The sequence derives from a female donor with breast cancer. Some clones in this sample may be carry-over from other donors' samples. CDR3 residues: CASSLWPTETQYF. CDR3 coding DNA: TGTGCCAGCAGTTTATGGCCCACAGAGACCCAGTACTTC.